This is a list of T cell receptor beta chains from one sample in a study of shared clonotypes between healthy human individuals. The method was immunoSEQ multiplex PCR; TCRdb's version includes in-frame clones alone and lacks a portion of them. The data show some 1 million clones, with around four fifths seen just once and 1.4% held by the top ten. Sequences were obtained from memory CD4+ T cells sorted from blood. These receptors all stem from a man aged 18 to 30 in good health. CDR3s include the opening cysteine and the closing phenylalanine or tryptophan. A D gene is named only where the DNA matches it firmly. Only some rows state a clone size, as once, few, many or a class for expanded clones.

abundance,d_gene,v_gene,j_gene,CDR3nt,CDR3aa
-,-,TRBV29-1,TRBJ2-3,TGCAGCGTCGCCCTACCTGGTACGCAGTATTTT,CSVALPGTQYF
-,-,TRBV9,TRBJ1-3,TGTGCCAGCAGCGTAGTAGGGGCGGCTGGAAACACCATATATTTT,CASSVVGAAGNTIYF
-,-,TRBV28,TRBJ2-1,TGTGCCAGCCGGAGGGGGGGAGCCTACAATGAGCAGTTCTTC,CASRRGGAYNEQFF
-,-,TRBV7-8,TRBJ2-1,TGTGCCAGCAGCGGGCAACGGGTGAATGAGCAGTTCTTC,CASSGQRVNEQFF
-,-,TRBV5-1,TRBJ2-7,TGCGCCAGCAGCTTGGAAGGGTACGAGCAGTACTTC,CASSLEGYEQYF
-,TRBD1,TRBV30,TRBJ1-6,TGTGCCTGGAGTGCGGACAGGGAGAGCTCCTATAATTCACCCCTCCACTTT,CAWSADRESSYNSPLHF
-,TRBD2,TRBV10-3,TRBJ2-3,TGTGCCATCAGACTAGCGGGGGGGCCAGATACGCAGTATTTT,CAIRLAGGPDTQYF
many,-,TRBV2,TRBJ2-5,TGTGCCAGCTCCCCGGGGGCCAGACTCGAGACCCAGTACTTC,CASSPGARLETQYF
-,TRBD1,TRBV7-2,TRBJ1-6,TGTGCCAGCAGCTTAGAGACAGGGCGGTCACCCCTCCACTTT,CASSLETGRSPLHF
-,-,TRBV28,TRBJ1-1,TGTGCCAGCAGTCTCGAGGGGGTACGATCCACTGAAGCTTTCTTT,CASSLEGVRSTEAFF
-,-,TRBV6-5,TRBJ2-7,TGCGCCAGCAGTACGTCCTCCTACGAGCAGTACTTC,CASSTSSYEQYF
-,-,TRBV18,TRBJ2-5,TGTGCCAGCTCGCCGAATCTAGAGACCCAGTACTTC,CASSPNLETQYF
-,-,TRBV12-5,TRBJ2-1,TGTGCTAGTGGTTTTCTTTTAGTCGGGGCTGGTGAGCAGTTCTTC,CASGFLLVGAGEQFF
-,-,TRBV30,TRBJ1-6,TGTGCCTGGAGGACCAATTCACCCCTCCACTTT,CAWRTNSPLHF
-,TRBD2,TRBV5-1,TRBJ2-1,TGCGCCAGCAGCTTGAATAGCGGGACTTACAATGAGCAGTTCTTC,CASSLNSGTYNEQFF
-,TRBD2,TRBV5-4,TRBJ2-1,TGTGCCAGCAGCTTGGGACTAGCTATCTACAATGAGCAGTTCTTC,CASSLGLAIYNEQFF
-,-,TRBV5-1,TRBJ2-2,TGCGCCAGCAGCCCCGGACAGTCGAACACCGGGGAGCTGTTTTTT,CASSPGQSNTGELFF
-,-,TRBV11-3,TRBJ2-6,TGTGCCAGCAGCTCCCAGGGTACTGGGGCCAACGTCCTGACTTTC,CASSSQGTGANVLTF
once,-,TRBV6-1,TRBJ2-2,TGTGCCAGCAGTGCCCGGTGGGGGTCGAACACCGGGGAGCTGTTTTTT,CASSARWGSNTGELFF
-,-,TRBV25-1,TRBJ1-1,TGTGCCAGCAGTGAAGTCGGGTCGAACACTGAAGCTTTCTTT,CASSEVGSNTEAFF
few,-,TRBV5-4,TRBJ2-7,TGTGCCAGCAGCTCTAGATCTGGGAACGAGCAGTACTTC,CASSSRSGNEQYF
-,-,TRBV7-6,TRBJ1-1,TGTGCCAGCAGCTTATTATCTGGGGACACTGAAGCTTTCTTT,CASSLLSGDTEAFF
-,-,TRBV18,TRBJ1-2,TGTGCCAGCTCCCGATTCGAGGGCGCGTACTATGGCTACACCTTC,CASSRFEGAYYGYTF
-,-,TRBV9,TRBJ2-1,TGTGCCAGCAGCCCAAACCTCGTGGGGGGTGAGCAGTTCTTC,CASSPNLVGGEQFF
-,-,TRBV6-5,TRBJ2-5,TGTGCCAGCAGTTACTCGGGGGCAGGGGGGAGGGAGACCCAGTACTTC,CASSYSGAGGRETQYF
-,TRBD1,TRBV19,TRBJ2-7,TGTGCCAGTACCAAGGAAGGACAGGGCTACTCCGGCGAGCAGTACTTC,CASTKEGQGYSGEQYF
few,-,TRBV11-2,TRBJ2-3,TGTGCCAGCAGCTTAGGTCAAACTGGCCTCACAGATACGCAGTATTTT,CASSLGQTGLTDTQYF
few,-,TRBV2,TRBJ2-1,TGTGCCAGCAGCCGCGACGGGAACAATGAGCAGTTCTTC,CASSRDGNNEQFF